The next 20 T cell receptor beta chains were all read from a single sample in a study of blood T cell repertoires in COVID-19. The protocol was immunoSEQ multiplex PCR, while the TCRdb copy is restricted to in-frame clones and leaves out a portion. The sample includes around 100,000 clones, around nine tenths of them seen just once. The specimen was peripheral blood. The receptors derive from a human donor in a cohort sampled during active COVID-19.

The CDR3 is CASVEWQVYGYTF. For the CDR3, the DNA is TGTGCCAGCGTCGAGTGGCAGGTCTATGGCTACACCTTC. The chain is built from TRBV6-5 and TRBJ1-2; no clear D. Germline CDR1 is MNHEY and CDR2 is SVGAGI. This CDR3 is 13 amino acids long. Trimming stripped 8 bases from V and 4 bases from J, with 14 bases between.

This clone was seen a single time. The chain has TRBV29-1 and TRBJ2-1, with TRBD1 matching over 11 bases. With 7 bases clipped from V and 10 bases from J, the junction kept 12 bases outside the gene matches. Germline CDR1 SQVTM, CDR2 ANQGSEA. The CDR3 totals 14 residues. CDR3 DNA sequence: TGCAGCGCATATATCCGGGACAGGGGGGACGAGCAGTTCTTC. As protein: CSAYIRDRGDEQFF.

The J gene is TRBJ2-7, the V gene TRBV30; 10 nucleotides align to TRBD2. The V gene end was trimmed by 4 bases and the J gene end by 4 bases; junction bases not matched to a gene: 1. Germline V gene lookup returns CDR1 GTSNPN and CDR2 SVGIG (reference sequence). The CDR3 is 12 residues long. Here the CDR3 reads CAWTSGRYEQYF. The CDR3 coding sequence is TGTGCCTGGACTAGCGGGAGATACGAGCAGTACTTC.

The chain joins TRBV18 to TRBJ2-3; D perhaps matches TRBD2 (6 bases). CDR1 is KGHSH and CDR2 is LQKENI in the germline V gene. The CDR3 sequence is 16 residues long. The V gene lost 5 bases and the J gene lost 3 bases, with 18 bases spanning the gap. The CDR3 region is CASSSVSGLGTDTQYF. The CDR3 DNA reads as TGTGCCAGCTCATCGGTTAGCGGTCTAGGGACAGATACGCAGTATTTT.

The chain couples TRBV3-1 (or the pseudogene TRBV3-2) to TRBJ2-3; maybe TRBD2 (6 bases). This CDR3 comprises 17 residues. V dropped 0 bases and J dropped 4 bases, with 17 bases sitting between them. CDR1 LGHDT and CDR2 YNNKEL come from the germline V gene (reference sequence). CDR3 residues: CASSQDGSVAAADTQYF. CDR3 DNA sequence: TGTGCCAGCAGCCAAGACGGGAGCGTAGCGGCCGCAGATACGCAGTATTTT.

Note on this clone: Possible read error: a much larger clone is one base away. The same CDR3 arises from other DNA sequences in this sample as well. This rearrangement joins TRBV4-2 to TRBJ1-1; TRBD1 matches 8 bases. The J segment lost 3 bases and the V segment lost 3 bases, leaving 6 bases of the junction unmatched. CDR1 and CDR2 (germline): LGHNA, YNFKEQ. The CDR3 is 15 amino acids. The chain's CDR3 is CASSQGQVGDTEAFF. DNA of the CDR3: TGTGCCAGCAGCCAGGGACAGGTGGGGGACACTGAAGCTTTCTTT.

This clone was counted a single time. V is TRBV2 and J is TRBJ2-4, with D possibly being TRBD2 (5 bases). CDR1 is SNHLY, CDR2 FYNNEI, per germline. The CDR3 runs to 17 residues. V was shortened by 1 base and J by 8 bases, with 21 bases between the two germline ends. CDR3 DNA: TGTGCCAGCAGTGAAGGGGCGATGACTATGCTGCGGGACATTCAGTACTTC. Translation: CASSEGAMTMLRDIQYF.

This clone was found a few times. This rearrangement joins TRBV28 to TRBJ1-1, with 9 bases identical to TRBD1. CDR1 is MDHEN, CDR2 SYDVKM, per germline. The junction had 6 bases not matched to a gene; V was cut back by 5 bases and J by 5 bases. The length of the CDR3 is 14 residues. CDR3 nucleotides: TGTGCCAGCAGTACCCCCGGGACAGGGACTGAAGCTTTCTTT. Protein sequence: CASSTPGTGTEAFF.

This clone turned up a few times. The chain links TRBV19 to TRBJ1-5; D gene unclear. Trimming shortened V by 7 bases and J by 0 bases, and 10 bases separated the two germline ends. Germline CDR1 is LNHDA and CDR2 is SQIVND (reference sequence). The CDR3 covers 14 residues. The CDR3 DNA reads as TGTGCCAGTAAAGGACTTTATAGCAATCAGCCCCAGCATTTT. This codes for CASKGLYSNQPQHF.

The V and J genes are TRBV19 and TRBJ1-5; D is perhaps TRBD1 (5 bases). Germline V gene sequence: CDR1 LNHDA, CDR2 SQIVND (reference sequence). CDR3 length: 16 amino acids. V shed 5 bases and J shed 1 base, with 15 bases lying between them. In DNA form, the CDR3 reads TGTGCCAGTAGTGCCCCAGGGAGGGCGAGCAATCAGCCCCAGCATTTT. Translating gives CASSAPGRASNQPQHF.

This clone was recorded only once. The chain couples TRBV7-8 to TRBJ2-1; 10 bases agree with TRBD1. This CDR3 has 20 residues. V shed 6 bases, J shed 4 bases, and the junction held 21 bases outside the gene matches. Germline V CDR1 and CDR2: SGHVS, FQNEAQ. Here the CDR3 reads CASRNRAGTGVKEVYNEQFF. CDR3 sequence (DNA): TGTGCCAGCAGGAACAGGGCCGGGACAGGGGTTAAGGAGGTTTACAATGAGCAGTTCTTC.

The chain is built from TRBV11-2 and TRBJ2-3; 9 nucleotides match TRBD2. V lost 0 bases and J lost 2; bases outside the gene matches: 6. Germline values: CDR1 SGHAT, CDR2 FQNNGV. There are 17 residues in the CDR3. CDR3 DNA sequence: TGTGCCAGCAGCTTAGATGTAGCGGGGGTGAACACAGATACGCAGTATTTT. This translates into CASSLDVAGVNTDTQYF.

The sample holds one count of this clone. The J gene is TRBJ1-4, the V gene TRBV6-2 or TRBV6-3; no clear D gene. The V gene lost 5 bases and the J gene lost 8 bases, with 12 bases spanning the gap. CDR3 length: 13 amino acids. In germline, CDR1 is MNHEY, CDR2 SVGEGT. CDR3 DNA sequence: TGTGCCAGCAGTGGCGGCCGTGGGGAAAAACTGTTTTTT. Translation gives CASSGGRGEKLFF.

The V gene is TRBV10-2, the J gene TRBJ2-5; TRBD2 agrees at 14 bases. The CDR3 spans 15 residues. CDR1 and CDR2 from the germline V gene are WSHSY and SAAADI. After removal of 6 bases from V and 5 bases from J, the junction contained 5 bases not matched to a gene. CDR3: CASSEGLAGVETQYF. CDR3 coding DNA: TGCGCCAGCAGCGAGGGACTAGCGGGAGTCGAGACCCAGTACTTC.

The chain has TRBV9 and TRBJ2-1, with 8 bases lining up with TRBD2. Germline V gene lookup returns CDR1 SGDLS and CDR2 YYNGEE. The CDR3 runs 16 residues. With 3 bases clipped from V and 0 bases from J, the junction kept 5 bases outside the gene matches. CDR3 sequence: CASSAPGTSSYNEQFF. The CDR3 region has the DNA TGTGCCAGCAGCGCCCCCGGGACTAGCTCCTACAATGAGCAGTTCTTC.

The J gene is TRBJ1-4, the V gene TRBV3-1 (or the pseudogene TRBV3-2), with D perhaps matching TRBD1 (5 bases). The CDR3 totals 15 residues. Germline V gives CDR1 LGHDT, CDR2 YNNKEL (reference sequence). Trimming took 4 bases from V and 3 from J, leaving 12 bases between them. The CDR3 bases are TGTGCCAGCAGCCCCCGGACAAGTTCTAATGAAAAACTGTTTTTT. Translation: CASSPRTSSNEKLFF.

The rearrangement links TRBV5-1 to TRBJ1-3; D is possibly TRBD1 (6 bases). The germline CDR1 and CDR2 sequences are SGHRS and YFSETQ. Between the trimmed V and J ends, which lost 1 base and 3 bases, there was a span of 11 bases. The CDR3 loop spans 15 amino acids. In nucleotides, the CDR3 is TGCGCCAGCAGCTTGAGCGCAGGGGTTGGAAACACCATATATTTT. Protein: CASSLSAGVGNTIYF.

The chain couples TRBV3-1 (or the pseudogene TRBV3-2) to TRBJ1-1; TRBD1 matches 7 bases. The length of the CDR3 is 13 residues. V shed 7 bases and J 4 bases; nucleotides not matched to a gene: 6. Germline V gene lookup returns CDR1 LGHDT and CDR2 YNNKEL (reference sequence). This chain's CDR3 is CASKGASGTEAFF. The CDR3 bases are TGTGCCAGCAAGGGGGCTTCAGGCACTGAAGCTTTCTTT.

The genes are TRBV7-9 and TRBJ1-2, with 9 bases lining up with TRBD1. CDR1 and CDR2 (germline): SEHNR, FQNEAQ (reference sequence). The V gene end was trimmed by 3 bases and the J gene end by 0 bases; junction bases not matched to a gene: 5. The CDR3 has 16 residues. The CDR3 sequence: CASSLGDRVANYGYTF. CDR3 nucleotides: TGTGCCAGCAGCTTGGGGGACAGGGTGGCTAACTATGGCTACACCTTC.

J is TRBJ1-1 and V is TRBV19; unclear D gene. Trimming took 1 base from V and 1 from J, leaving 13 bases between them. The CDR3 is made up of 16 amino acids. In germline, CDR1 is LNHDA, CDR2 SQIVND (reference sequence). The CDR3 spells CASSIVIGVSNTEAFF. DNA of the CDR3: TGTGCCAGTAGTATAGTGATCGGGGTCTCGAACACTGAAGCTTTCTTT.